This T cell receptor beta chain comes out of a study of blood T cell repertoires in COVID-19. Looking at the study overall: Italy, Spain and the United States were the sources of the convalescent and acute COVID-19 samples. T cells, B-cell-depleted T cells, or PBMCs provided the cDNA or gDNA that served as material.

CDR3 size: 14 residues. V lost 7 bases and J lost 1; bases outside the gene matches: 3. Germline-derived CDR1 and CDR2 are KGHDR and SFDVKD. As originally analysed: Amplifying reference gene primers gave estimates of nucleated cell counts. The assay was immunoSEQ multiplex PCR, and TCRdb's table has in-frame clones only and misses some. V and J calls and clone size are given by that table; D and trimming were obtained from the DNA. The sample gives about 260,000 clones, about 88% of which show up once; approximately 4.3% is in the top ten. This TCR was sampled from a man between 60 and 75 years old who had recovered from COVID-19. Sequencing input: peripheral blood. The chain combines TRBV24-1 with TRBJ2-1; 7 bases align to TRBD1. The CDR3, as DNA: TGTGCCACCAGCCCGACAGGGTCCTACAATGAGCAGTTCTTC. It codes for CATSPTGSYNEQFF.